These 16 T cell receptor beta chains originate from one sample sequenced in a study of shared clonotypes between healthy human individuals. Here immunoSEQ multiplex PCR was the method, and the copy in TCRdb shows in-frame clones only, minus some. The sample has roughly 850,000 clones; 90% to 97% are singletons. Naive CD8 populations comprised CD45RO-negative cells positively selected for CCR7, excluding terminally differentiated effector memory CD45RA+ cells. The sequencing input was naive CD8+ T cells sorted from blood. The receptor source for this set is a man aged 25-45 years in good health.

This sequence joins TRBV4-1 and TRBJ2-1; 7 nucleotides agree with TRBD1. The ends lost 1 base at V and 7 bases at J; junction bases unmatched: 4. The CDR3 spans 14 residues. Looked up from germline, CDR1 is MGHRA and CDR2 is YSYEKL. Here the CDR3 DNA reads TGCGCCAGCAGCCAAGTACAGGGGACGAATGAGCAGTTCTTC. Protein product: CASSQVQGTNEQFF.

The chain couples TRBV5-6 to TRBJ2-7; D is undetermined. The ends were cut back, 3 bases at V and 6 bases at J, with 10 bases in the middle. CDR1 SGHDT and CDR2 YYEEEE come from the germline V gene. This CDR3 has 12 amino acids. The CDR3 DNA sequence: TGTGCCAGCAGCTCGCCGCCTGGCGAGCAGTACTTC. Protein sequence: CASSSPPGEQYF.

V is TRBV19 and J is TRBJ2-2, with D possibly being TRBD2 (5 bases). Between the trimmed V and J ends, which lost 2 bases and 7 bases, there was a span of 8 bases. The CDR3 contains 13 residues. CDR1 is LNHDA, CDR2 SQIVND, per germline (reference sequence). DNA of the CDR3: TGTGCCAGTAGTATAACGGACTTCGGGGAGCTGTTTTTT. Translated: CASSITDFGELFF.

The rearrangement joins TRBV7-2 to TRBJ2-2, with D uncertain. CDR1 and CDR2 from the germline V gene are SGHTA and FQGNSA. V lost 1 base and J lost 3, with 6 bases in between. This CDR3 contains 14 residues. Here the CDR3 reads CASSLGSYTGELFF. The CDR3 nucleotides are TGTGCCAGCAGCTTAGGGTCGTACACCGGGGAGCTGTTTTTT.

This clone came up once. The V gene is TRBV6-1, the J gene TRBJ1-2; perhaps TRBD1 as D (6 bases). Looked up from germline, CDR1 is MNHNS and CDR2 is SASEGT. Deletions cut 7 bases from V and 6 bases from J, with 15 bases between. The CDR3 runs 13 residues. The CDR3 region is CASTAAGGHGYTF. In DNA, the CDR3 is TGTGCCAGCACCGCGGCTGGGGGCCATGGCTACACCTTC.

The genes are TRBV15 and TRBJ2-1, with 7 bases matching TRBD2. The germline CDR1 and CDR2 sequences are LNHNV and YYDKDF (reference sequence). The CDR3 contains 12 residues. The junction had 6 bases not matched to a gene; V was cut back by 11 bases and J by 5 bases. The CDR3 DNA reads TGTGCCGTCGGGACTACCAACAATGAGCAGTTCTTC. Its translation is CAVGTTNNEQFF.

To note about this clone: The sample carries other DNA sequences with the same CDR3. The CDR3 loop reads CASSQVGLNTEAFF. In DNA form, the CDR3 reads TGCGCCAGCAGCCAAGTAGGCCTTAACACTGAAGCTTTCTTT. V gene TRBV4-1 combines with J gene TRBJ1-1; no clear D gene. Trimming left V 1 base short and J 2 bases short, with 8 bases between. Germline V gene data show CDR1 as MGHRA and CDR2 as YSYEKL. The CDR3 extends over 14 amino acids.

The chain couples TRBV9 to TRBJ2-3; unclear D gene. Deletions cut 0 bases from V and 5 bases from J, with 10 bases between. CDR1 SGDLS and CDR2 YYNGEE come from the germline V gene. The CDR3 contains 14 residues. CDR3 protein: CASSVGDLVDTQYF. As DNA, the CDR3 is TGTGCCAGCAGCGTAGGTGACTTGGTAGATACGCAGTATTTT. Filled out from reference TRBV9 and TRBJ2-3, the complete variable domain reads DSGVTQTPKHLITATGQRVTLRCSPRSGDLSVYWYQQSLDQGLQFLIQYYNGEERAKGNILERFSAQQFPDLHSELNLSSLELGDSALYFCASSVGDLVDTQYFGPGTRLTVL.

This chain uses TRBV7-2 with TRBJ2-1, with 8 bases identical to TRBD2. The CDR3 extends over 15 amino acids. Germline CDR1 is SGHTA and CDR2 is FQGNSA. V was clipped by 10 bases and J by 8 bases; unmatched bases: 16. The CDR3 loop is CATNSGTSVVHEQFF. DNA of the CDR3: TGTGCCACGAATTCCGGGACTAGTGTGGTTCATGAGCAGTTCTTC.

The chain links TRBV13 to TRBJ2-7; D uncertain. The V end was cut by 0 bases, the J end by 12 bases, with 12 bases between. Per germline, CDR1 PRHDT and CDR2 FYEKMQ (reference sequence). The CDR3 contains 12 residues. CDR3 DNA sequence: TGTGCCAGCAGCTTAGGCCGGCACCCGGGGTACTTC. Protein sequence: CASSLGRHPGYF.

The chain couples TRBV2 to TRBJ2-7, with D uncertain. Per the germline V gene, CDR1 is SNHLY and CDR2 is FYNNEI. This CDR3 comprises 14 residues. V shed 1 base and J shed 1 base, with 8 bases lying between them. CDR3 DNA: TGTGCCAGCAGTGAAGGGGATTTATCCTACGAGCAGTACTTC. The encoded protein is CASSEGDLSYEQYF. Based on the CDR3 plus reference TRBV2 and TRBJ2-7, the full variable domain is EPEVTQTPSHQVTQMGQEVILRCVPISNHLYFYWYRQILGQKVEFLVSFYNNEISEKSEIFDDQFSVERPDGSNFTLKIRSTKLEDSAMYFCASSEGDLSYEQYFGPGTRLTVT.

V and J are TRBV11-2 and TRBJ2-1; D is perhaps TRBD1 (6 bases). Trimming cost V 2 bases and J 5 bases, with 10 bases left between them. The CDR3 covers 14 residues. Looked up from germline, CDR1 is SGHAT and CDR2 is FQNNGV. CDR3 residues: CASSLTPGDNEQFF. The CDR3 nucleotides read TGTGCCAGCAGCTTAACCCCAGGGGACAATGAGCAGTTCTTC.

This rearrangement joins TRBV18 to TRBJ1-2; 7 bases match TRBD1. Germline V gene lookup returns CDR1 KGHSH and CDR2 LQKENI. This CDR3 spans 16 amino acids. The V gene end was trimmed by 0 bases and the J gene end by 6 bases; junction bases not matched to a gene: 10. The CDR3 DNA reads TGTGCCAGCTCACCACCGAGGAGCCAGGGGGAAGATGGCTACACCTTC. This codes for CASSPPRSQGEDGYTF.

The CDR3, as DNA: TGTGCCAGCAGCCTCGGGATTTGGGGCTACACCTTC. This codes for CASSLGIWGYTF. The chain has TRBV7-9 and TRBJ1-2; no clear D gene. V was pared by 5 bases and J by 8 bases, with 12 bases between. This CDR3 comprises 12 residues. Looked up from germline, CDR1 is SEHNR and CDR2 is FQNEAQ (reference sequence).

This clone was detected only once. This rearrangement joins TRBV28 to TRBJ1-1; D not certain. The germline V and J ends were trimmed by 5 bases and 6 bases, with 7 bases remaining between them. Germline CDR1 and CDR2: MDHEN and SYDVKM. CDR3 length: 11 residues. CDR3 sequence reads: CASSPFAEAFF. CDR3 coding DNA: TGTGCCAGCAGTCCCTTCGCTGAAGCTTTCTTT.

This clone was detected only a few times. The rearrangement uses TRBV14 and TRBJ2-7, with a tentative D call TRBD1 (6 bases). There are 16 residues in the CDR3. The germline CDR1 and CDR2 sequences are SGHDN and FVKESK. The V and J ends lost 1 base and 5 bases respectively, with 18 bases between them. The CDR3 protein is CASSQGLWQGMNEQYF. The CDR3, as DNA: TGTGCCAGCAGCCAAGGGTTGTGGCAGGGGATGAACGAGCAGTACTTC.